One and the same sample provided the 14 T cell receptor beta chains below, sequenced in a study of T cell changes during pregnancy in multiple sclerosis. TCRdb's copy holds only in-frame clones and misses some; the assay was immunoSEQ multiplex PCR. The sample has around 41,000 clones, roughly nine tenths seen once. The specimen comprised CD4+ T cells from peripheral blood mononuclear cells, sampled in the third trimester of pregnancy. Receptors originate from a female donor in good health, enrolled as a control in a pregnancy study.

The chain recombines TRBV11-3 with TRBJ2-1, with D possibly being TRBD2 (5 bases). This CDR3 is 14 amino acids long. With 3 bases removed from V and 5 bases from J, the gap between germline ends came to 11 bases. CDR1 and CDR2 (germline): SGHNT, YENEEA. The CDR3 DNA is TGTGCCAGCAGCTTTTCCGGACTCCACAATGAGCAGTTCTTC. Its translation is CASSFSGLHNEQFF.

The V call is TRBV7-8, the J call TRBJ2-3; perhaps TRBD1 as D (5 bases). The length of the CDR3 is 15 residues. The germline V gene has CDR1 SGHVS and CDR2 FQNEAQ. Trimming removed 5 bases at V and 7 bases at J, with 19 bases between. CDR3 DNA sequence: TGTGCCAGCAGCCCTCGGGCGGAAGGACATAATACGCAGTATTTT. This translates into CASSPRAEGHNTQYF.

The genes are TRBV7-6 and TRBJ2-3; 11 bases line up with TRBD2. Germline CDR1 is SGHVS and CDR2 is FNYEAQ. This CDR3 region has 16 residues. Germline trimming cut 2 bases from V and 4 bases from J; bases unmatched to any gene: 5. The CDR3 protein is CASSLTSGSISDTQYF. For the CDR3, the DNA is TGTGCCAGCAGCTTAACTAGCGGGAGTATATCAGATACGCAGTATTTT.

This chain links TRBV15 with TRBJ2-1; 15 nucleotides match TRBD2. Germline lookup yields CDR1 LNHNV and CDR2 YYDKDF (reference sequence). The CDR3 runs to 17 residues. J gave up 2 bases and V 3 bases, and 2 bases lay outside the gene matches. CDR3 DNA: TGTGCCACCAGCAGGAGGACTAGCGGGGGGGCCTACAATGAGCAGTTCTTC. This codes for CATSRRTSGGAYNEQFF.

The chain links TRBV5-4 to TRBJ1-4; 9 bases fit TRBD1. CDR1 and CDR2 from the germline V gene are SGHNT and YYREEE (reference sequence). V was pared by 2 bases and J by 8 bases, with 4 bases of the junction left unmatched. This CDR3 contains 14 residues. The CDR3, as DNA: TGTGCCAGCAGCTTACAGGGGGCTGGGGAAAAACTGTTTTTT. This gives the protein CASSLQGAGEKLFF.

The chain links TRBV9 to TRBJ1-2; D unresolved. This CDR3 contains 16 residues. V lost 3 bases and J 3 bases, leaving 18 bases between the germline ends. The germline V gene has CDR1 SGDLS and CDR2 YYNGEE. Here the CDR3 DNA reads TGTGCCAGCAGCGCCACCGGAGGACGGCCTGACTATGGCTACACCTTC. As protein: CASSATGGRPDYGYTF.

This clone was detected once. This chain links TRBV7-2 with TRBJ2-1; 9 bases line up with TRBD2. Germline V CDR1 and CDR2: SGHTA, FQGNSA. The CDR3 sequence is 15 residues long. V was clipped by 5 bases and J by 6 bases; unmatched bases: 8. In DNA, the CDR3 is TGTGCCAGCAGCCTTAGCGGGAGTCCGGGCAATGAGCAGTTCTTC. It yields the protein CASSLSGSPGNEQFF.

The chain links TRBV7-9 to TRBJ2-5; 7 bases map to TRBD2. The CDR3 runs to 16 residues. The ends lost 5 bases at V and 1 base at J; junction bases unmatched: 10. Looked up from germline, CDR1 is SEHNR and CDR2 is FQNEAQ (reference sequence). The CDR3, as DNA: TGTGCCAGCAGCCCCCCCCGGCTAGCGGCCCAAGAGACCCAGTACTTC. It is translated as CASSPPRLAAQETQYF. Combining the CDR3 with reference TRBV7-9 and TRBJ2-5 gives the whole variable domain DTGVSQNPRHKITKRGQNVTFRCDPISEHNRLYWYRQTLGQGPEFLTYFQNEAQLEKSRLLSDRFSAERPKGSFSTLEIQRTEQGDSAMYLCASSPPRLAAQETQYFGPGTRLLVL.

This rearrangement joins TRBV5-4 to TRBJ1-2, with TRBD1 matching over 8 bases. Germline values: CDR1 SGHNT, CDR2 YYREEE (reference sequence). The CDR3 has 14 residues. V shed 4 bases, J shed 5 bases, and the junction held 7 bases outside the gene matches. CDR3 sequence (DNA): TGTGCCAGCAGCCTCGGGACAGGAGAGTATGGCTACACCTTC. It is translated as CASSLGTGEYGYTF.

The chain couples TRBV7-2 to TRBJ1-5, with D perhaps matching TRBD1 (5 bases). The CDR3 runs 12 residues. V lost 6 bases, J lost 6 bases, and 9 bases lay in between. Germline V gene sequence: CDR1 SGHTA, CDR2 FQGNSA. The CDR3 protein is CASRGTGQPQHF. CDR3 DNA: TGTGCCAGCAGGGGGACTGGTCAGCCCCAGCATTTT.

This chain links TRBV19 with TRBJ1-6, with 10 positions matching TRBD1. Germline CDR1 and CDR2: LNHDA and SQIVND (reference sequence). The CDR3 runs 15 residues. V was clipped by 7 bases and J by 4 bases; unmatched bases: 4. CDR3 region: CASTGTGVYNSPLHF. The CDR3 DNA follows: TGTGCCAGTACCGGGACAGGGGTATATAATTCACCCCTCCACTTT.

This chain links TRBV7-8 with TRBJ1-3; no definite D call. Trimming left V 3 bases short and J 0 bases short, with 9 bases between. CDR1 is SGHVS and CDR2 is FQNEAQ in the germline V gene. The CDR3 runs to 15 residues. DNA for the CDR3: TGTGCCAGCAGCTTCTACCTCAACTCTGGAAACACCATATATTTT. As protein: CASSFYLNSGNTIYF.

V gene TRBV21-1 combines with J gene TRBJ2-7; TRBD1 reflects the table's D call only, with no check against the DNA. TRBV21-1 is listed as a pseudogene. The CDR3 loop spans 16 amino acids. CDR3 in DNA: TGTGCCAGCAGCAAAAGGGGACGGACAGGAGACTACGAGCAGTACTTC. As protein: CASSKRGRTGDYEQYF.

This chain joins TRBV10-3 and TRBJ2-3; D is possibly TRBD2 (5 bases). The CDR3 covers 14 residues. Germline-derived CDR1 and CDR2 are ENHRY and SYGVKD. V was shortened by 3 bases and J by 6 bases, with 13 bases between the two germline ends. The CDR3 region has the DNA TGTGCCATCAGTGAACGTGGACTTAGCGATACGCAGTATTTT. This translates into CAISERGLSDTQYF.